The TCR beta chain described here comes from a study of resident and recirculating memory T cells in vitiligo. Repertoires were generated with immunoSEQ multiplex PCR, while TCRdb's copy carries only in-frame clones and drops some. The table records 75,000 to 85,000 clones, roughly 94% of them present only once. No patient showed confetti depigmentation, a clinical sign of active disease. This clone was observed a few times. The CDR3 sequence is 14 residues long. Germline lookup yields CDR1 SGHNT and CDR2 YENEEA. Trimming left V 5 bases short and J 3 bases short, with 13 bases between. This sequence joins TRBV11-3 and TRBJ1-1; D unclear. Sequenced input: blood. The receptor comes from a male donor with vitiligo. CDR3 sequence reads: CASSHLAGDTEAFF. The DNA of the CDR3 is TGTGCCAGCAGCCATCTAGCGGGTGACACTGAAGCTTTCTTT.